This T cell receptor beta chain was observed in a study of somatic mutations in cytotoxic T cells in rheumatoid arthritis. The study's findings and limits: Exceedance of 20% of CD8+ cells by the largest CD8+ clone occurred in about an eighth of the roughly 60 patients.

Germline values: CDR1 SGHNT, CDR2 YYREEE (reference sequence). The CDR3 has 15 residues. Trimming cost V 4 bases and J 5 bases; bases outside gene matches: 11. Sequenced by immunoSEQ multiplex PCR; TCRdb stores in-frame clones only, minus some. The sample includes some 5,600 clones, 82% seen only once; the top ten take about 4.5%. Concerning this clone itself: Its antigen is as yet unknown.

Positively selected by magnetic beads, CD4+ and CD8+ cells were purity-checked by flow cytometry. The chain uses TRBV5-4 and TRBJ2-7, with 8 bases fitting TRBD2. The sample was CD8+ T cells sorted from blood. The source is an adult with rheumatoid arthritis. The CDR3 sequence is CASSGGSGSSHEQYF. The CDR3 DNA reads TGTGCCAGCAGCGGGGGGAGCGGGAGCAGCCACGAGCAGTACTTC.